This T cell receptor beta chain was recorded in a study of T cell responses to AZD1222 COVID-19 vaccine. Findings of the study overall: In a largely white British group with more females than males, clonal diversity was possibly underestimated. Reports indicate that nearly half of spike-specific TCRs are directed at unmutated variant regions.

There are 15 residues in the CDR3. Trimming left V 4 bases short and J 3 bases short, with 16 bases between. Germline V gene lookup returns CDR1 LGHNA and CDR2 YNFKEQ. A remark on this clone: The target antigen is unknown.

Repertoires were generated with immunoSEQ multiplex PCR, while TCRdb's copy carries only in-frame clones and drops some. Altogether 150,000 or so clones are present, around nine tenths being singletons, with the ten largest covering 5.2%. This material consisted of peripheral blood, taken on day 0 of AZD1222 vaccination. This TCR derives from an adult in good health. The genes are TRBV4-2 and TRBJ2-7; tentative D call: TRBD1 (7 bases). CDR3 sequence: CASSPQQGGGYEQYF. The CDR3 DNA sequence: TGTGCCAGCAGCCCGCAGCAGGGGGGTGGCTACGAGCAGTACTTC.